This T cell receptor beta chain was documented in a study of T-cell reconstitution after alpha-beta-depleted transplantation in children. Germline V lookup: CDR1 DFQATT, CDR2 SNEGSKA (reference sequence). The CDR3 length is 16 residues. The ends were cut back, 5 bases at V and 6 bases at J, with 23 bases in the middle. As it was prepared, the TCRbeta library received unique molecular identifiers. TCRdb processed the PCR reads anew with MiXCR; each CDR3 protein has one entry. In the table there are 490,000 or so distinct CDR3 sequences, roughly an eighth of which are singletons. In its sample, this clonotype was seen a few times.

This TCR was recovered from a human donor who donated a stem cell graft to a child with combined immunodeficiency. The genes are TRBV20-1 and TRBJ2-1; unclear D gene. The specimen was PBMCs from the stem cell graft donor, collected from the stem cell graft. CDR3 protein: CSAVDPWLPGPNEQFF. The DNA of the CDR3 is TGCAGTGCTGTAGACCCCTGGCTGCCGGGCCCCAATGAGCAGTTCTTC.